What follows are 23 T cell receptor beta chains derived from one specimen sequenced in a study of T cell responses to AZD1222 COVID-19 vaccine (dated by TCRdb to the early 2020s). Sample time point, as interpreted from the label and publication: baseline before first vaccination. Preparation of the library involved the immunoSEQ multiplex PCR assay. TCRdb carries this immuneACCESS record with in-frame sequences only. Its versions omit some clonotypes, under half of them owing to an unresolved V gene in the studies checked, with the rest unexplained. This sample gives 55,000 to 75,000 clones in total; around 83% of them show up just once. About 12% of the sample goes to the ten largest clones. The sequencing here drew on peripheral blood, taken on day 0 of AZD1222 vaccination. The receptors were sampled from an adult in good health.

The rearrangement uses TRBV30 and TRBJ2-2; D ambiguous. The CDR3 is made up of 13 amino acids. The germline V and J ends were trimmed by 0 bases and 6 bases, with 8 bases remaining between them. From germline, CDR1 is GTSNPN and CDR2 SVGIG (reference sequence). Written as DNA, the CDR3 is TGTGCCTGGAGTGTTACTCTGTCCGGGGAGCTGTTTTTT. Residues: CAWSVTLSGELFF.

CDR3: CASSIMGRGRVNQPQHF. The CDR3 coding sequence is TGTGCCAGTAGTATTATGGGCAGGGGGCGAGTCAACCAGCCCCAGCATTTT. The chain has TRBV19 and TRBJ1-5; 8 bases map to TRBD1. There are 17 residues in the CDR3. The V gene's germline CDR1 is LNHDA and CDR2 SQIVND (reference sequence). Trimming removed 3 bases from V and 7 bases from J; junction bases left unmatched: 14.

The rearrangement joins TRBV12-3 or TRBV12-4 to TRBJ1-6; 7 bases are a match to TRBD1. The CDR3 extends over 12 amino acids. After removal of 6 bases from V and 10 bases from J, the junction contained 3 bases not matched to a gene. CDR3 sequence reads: CASSSGGSPLHF. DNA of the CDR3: TGTGCCAGCAGCTCAGGGGGATCACCCCTCCACTTT.

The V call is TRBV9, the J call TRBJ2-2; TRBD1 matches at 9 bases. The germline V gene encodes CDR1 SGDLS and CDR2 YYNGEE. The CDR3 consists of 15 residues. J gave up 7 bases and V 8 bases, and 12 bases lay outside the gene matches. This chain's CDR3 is CASRSTGGLGGELFF. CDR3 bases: TGTGCCAGTCGATCGACAGGGGGGCTTGGCGGGGAGCTGTTTTTT.

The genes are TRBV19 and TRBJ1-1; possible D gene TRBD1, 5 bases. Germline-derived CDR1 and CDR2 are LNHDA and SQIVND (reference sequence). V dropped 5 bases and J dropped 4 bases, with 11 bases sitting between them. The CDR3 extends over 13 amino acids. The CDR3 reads CASSPGGGTEAFF. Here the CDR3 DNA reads TGTGCCAGTAGTCCTGGGGGGGGCACTGAAGCTTTCTTT.

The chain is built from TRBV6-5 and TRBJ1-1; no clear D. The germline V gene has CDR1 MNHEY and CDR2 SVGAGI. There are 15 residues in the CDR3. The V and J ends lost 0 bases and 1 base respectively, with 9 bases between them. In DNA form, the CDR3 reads TGTGCCAGCAGTTACTCGATAACGGGGAACACTGAAGCTTTCTTT. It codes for CASSYSITGNTEAFF.

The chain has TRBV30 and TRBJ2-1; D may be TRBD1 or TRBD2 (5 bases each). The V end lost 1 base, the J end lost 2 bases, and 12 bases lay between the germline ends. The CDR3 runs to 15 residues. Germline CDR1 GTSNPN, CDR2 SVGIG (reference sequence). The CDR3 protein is CAWSAGGSPYNEQFF. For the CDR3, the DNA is TGTGCCTGGAGTGCTGGGGGAAGTCCCTACAATGAGCAGTTCTTC.

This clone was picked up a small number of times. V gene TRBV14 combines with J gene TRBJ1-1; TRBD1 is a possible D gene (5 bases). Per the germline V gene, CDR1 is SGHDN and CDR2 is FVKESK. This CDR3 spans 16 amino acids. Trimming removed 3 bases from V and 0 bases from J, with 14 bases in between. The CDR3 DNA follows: TGTGCCAGCAGCCACAGACAGCCAGATATGAACACTGAAGCTTTCTTT. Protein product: CASSHRQPDMNTEAFF.

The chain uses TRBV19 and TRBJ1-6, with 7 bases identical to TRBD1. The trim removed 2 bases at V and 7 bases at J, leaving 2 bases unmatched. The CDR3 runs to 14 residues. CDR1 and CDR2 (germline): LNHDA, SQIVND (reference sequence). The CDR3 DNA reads TGTGCCAGTAGTATACCGGGACAGAATTCACCCCTCCACTTT. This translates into CASSIPGQNSPLHF.

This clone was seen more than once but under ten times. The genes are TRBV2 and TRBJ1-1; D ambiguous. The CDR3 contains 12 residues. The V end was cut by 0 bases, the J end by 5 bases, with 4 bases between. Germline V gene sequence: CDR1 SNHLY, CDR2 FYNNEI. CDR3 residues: CASSEAETEAFF. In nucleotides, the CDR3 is TGTGCCAGCAGTGAAGCGGAGACTGAAGCTTTCTTT.

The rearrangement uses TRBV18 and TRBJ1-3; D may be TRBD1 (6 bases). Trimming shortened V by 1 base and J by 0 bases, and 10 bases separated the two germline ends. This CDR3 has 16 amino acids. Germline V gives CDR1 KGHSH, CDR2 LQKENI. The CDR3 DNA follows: TGTGCCAGCTCACCACTACGGGACAACTCTGGAAACACCATATATTTT. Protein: CASSPLRDNSGNTIYF.

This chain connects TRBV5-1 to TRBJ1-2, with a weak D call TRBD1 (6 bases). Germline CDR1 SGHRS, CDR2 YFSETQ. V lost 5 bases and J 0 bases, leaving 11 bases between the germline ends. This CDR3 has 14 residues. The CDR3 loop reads CASSVDRSNYGYTF. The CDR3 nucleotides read TGCGCCAGCAGTGTCGACAGGTCTAACTATGGCTACACCTTC.

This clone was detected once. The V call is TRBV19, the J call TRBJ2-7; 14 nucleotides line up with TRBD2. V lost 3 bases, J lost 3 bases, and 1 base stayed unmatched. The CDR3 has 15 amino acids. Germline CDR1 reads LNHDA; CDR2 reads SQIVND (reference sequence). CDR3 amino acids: CASSIGTSGSYEQYF. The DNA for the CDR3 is TGTGCCAGTAGTATCGGGACTAGCGGGAGCTACGAGCAGTACTTC.

The CDR3 sequence is CASSQGRTGVDTQYF. The DNA for the CDR3 is TGTGCCAGCAGCCAAGGTCGCACAGGAGTTGATACGCAGTATTTT. J is TRBJ2-3 and V is TRBV3-1 (or the pseudogene TRBV3-2); D is possibly TRBD1 (5 bases). Germline CDR1 is LGHDT and CDR2 is YNNKEL (reference sequence). The CDR3 is 15 amino acids. The ends were cut back, 1 base at V and 6 bases at J, with 14 bases in the middle.

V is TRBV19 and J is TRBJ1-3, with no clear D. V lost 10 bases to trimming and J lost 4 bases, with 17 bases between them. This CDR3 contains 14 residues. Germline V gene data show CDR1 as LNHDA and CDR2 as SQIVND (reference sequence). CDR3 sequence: CATVASQLGNTIYF. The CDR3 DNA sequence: TGTGCCACTGTAGCCTCTCAACTGGGAAACACCATATATTTT. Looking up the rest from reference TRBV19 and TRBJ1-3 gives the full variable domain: DGGITQSPKYLFRKEGQNVTLSCEQNLNHDAMYWYRQDPGQGLRLIYYSQIVNDFQKGDIAEGYSVSREKKESFPLTVTSAQKNPTAFYLCATVASQLGNTIYFGEGSWLTVV.

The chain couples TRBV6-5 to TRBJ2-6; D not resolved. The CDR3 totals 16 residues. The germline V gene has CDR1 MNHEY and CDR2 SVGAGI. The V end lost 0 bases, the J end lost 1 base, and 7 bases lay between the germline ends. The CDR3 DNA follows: TGTGCCAGCAGTTACTCGGCCTCTTCTGGGGCCAACGTCCTGACTTTC. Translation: CASSYSASSGANVLTF.

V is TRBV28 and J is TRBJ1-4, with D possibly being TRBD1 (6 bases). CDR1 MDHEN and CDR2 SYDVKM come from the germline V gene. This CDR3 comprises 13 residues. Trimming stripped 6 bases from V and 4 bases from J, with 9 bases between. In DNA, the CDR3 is TGTGCCAGCAGGGGGGGGCTTAATGAAAAACTGTTTTTT. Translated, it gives CASRGGLNEKLFF. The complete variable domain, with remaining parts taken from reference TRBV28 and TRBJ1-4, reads DVKVTQSSRYLVKRTGEKVFLECVQDMDHENMFWYRQDPGLGLRLIYFSYDVKMKEKGDIPEGYSVSREKKERFSLILESASTNQTSMYLCASRGGLNEKLFFGSGTQLSVL.

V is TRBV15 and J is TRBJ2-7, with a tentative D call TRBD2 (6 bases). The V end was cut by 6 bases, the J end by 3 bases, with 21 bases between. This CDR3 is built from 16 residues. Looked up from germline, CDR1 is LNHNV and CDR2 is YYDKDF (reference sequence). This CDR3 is CATRDNDGGAGYEQYF. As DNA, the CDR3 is TGTGCCACCAGAGATAATGACGGGGGAGCGGGCTACGAGCAGTACTTC.

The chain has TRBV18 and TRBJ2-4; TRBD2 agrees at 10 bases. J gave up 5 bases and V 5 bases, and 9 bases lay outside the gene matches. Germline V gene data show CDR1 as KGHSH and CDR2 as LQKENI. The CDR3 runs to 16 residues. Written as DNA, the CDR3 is TGTGCCAGCTCAAAGCTAGCGGGGGCCGGGGAAAACATTCAGTACTTC. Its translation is CASSKLAGAGENIQYF.

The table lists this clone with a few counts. CDR3 in DNA: TGTGCCAGTAGTGGGAGAGGGGGCGGATACAATGAGCAGTTCTTC. Translated, it gives CASSGRGGGYNEQFF. The chain carries TRBV19 and TRBJ2-1; 7 bases agree with TRBD1. CDR1 and CDR2 from the germline V gene are LNHDA and SQIVND (reference sequence). CDR3 length equals 15 residues. Trimming cost V 5 bases and J 4 bases; bases outside gene matches: 8.

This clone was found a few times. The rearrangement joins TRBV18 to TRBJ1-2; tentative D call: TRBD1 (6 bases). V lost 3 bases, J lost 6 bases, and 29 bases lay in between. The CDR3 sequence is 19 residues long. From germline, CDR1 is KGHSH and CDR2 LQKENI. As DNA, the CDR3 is TGTGCCAGCTCACCCCCTCTCAAACAGGGTCCCTTCCCCATCGATGGCTACACCTTC. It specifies CASSPPLKQGPFPIDGYTF.

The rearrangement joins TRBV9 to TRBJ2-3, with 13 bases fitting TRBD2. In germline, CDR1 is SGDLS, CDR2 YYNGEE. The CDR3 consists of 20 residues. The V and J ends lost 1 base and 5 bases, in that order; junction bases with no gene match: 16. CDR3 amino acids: CASSVFGTSGAAGEGDTQYF. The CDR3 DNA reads TGTGCCAGCAGCGTATTCGGGACTAGCGGGGCGGCAGGTGAAGGAGATACGCAGTATTTT.

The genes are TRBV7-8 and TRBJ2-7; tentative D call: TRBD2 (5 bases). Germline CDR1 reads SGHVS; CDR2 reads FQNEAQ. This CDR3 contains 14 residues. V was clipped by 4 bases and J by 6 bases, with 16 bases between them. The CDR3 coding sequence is TGTGCCAGCAGCTCCACTCGAGGGTCTAGCGAGCAGTACTTC. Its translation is CASSSTRGSSEQYF.